The 32 T cell receptor beta chains given below trace back to one sample, sequenced in a study of blood T cell dynamics during melanoma immunotherapy. Time point noted: week 3, after first cycle of checkpoint inhibitor. Produced via immunoSEQ multiplex PCR; TCRdb's table is partial and in-frame only. The data contain 5,500 to 9,000 clones, around 84% of them seen just once; the ten biggest clones take up about 15%. Sample: blood, taken from a patient treated with checkpoint blockade. Receptors were obtained from a human donor with melanoma.

This clone was found once. The CDR3 here is CASSVVDGGANTGELFF. CDR3 nucleotides: TGTGCCAGCAGCGTAGTCGACGGGGGGGCCAACACCGGGGAGCTGTTTTTT. The V call is TRBV9, the J call TRBJ2-2, with 8 bases fitting TRBD2. V lost 0 bases to trimming and J lost 2 bases; unmatched junction nucleotides: 6. The CDR3 runs to 17 residues. Germline V gene lookup returns CDR1 SGDLS and CDR2 YYNGEE.

This rearrangement joins TRBV2 to TRBJ2-2; D possibly corresponds to TRBD2 (6 bases). Per the germline V gene, CDR1 is SNHLY and CDR2 is FYNNEI. V was shortened by 3 bases and J by 5 bases, with 10 bases between the two germline ends. The CDR3 covers 14 residues. This chain's CDR3 is CASSEEGLTGELFF. As DNA, the CDR3 is TGTGCCAGCAGTGAGGAGGGGTTGACCGGGGAGCTGTTTTTT. Drawing the rest from reference TRBV2 and TRBJ2-2, the complete variable domain is EPEVTQTPSHQVTQMGQEVILRCVPISNHLYFYWYRQILGQKVEFLVSFYNNEISEKSEIFDDQFSVERPDGSNFTLKIRSTKLEDSAMYFCASSEEGLTGELFFGEGSRLTVL.

The gene calls are TRBV9 and TRBJ2-3; TRBD2 matches 7 bases. The ends lost 6 bases at V and 4 bases at J; junction bases unmatched: 11. There are 15 residues in the CDR3. CDR1 and CDR2 from the germline V gene are SGDLS and YYNGEE. CDR3 coding DNA: TGTGCCAGCACCCCGGGTGGGGGGGTCTCAGATACGCAGTATTTT. Translating gives CASTPGGGVSDTQYF.

Concerning this clone itself: At one end, the junction sequence differs from germline, possibly due to a read error. This rearrangement joins TRBV18 to TRBJ2-2; D is ambiguous. Germline lookup yields CDR1 KGHSH and CDR2 LQKENI. The CDR3 has 15 amino acids. This CDR3 is CASPPHAMNTGELFF. The CDR3, as DNA: TGTGCCAGCCCACCTCATGCAATGAACACCGGGGAGCTGTTTTTT.

Turning to this clone: At one boundary the junction diverges from the germline segment, which might be a read error. The chain employs TRBV5-5 and TRBJ1-1; D not resolved. The CDR3 is 13 residues long. Germline CDR1 is SGHKS and CDR2 is YYEKEE (reference sequence). The CDR3 spells CASSAPLHTEAFF. As DNA, the CDR3 is TGTGCCAGCAGCGCCCCCTTACACACAGAAGCTTTCTTT.

The chain has TRBV2 and TRBJ1-4; D gene unclear. The CDR3 sequence is 16 residues long. CDR1 and CDR2 (germline): SNHLY, FYNNEI. Between the trimmed V and J ends, which lost 5 bases and 0 bases, there was a span of 13 bases. CDR3 nucleotide sequence: TGTGCCAGCAGTAGGGCCAAACCTGCAACTAATGAAAAACTGTTTTTT. This sequence encodes CASSRAKPATNEKLFF.

In its sample, this clone was seen a few times. J is TRBJ1-2 and V is TRBV29-1; no firm D call. The CDR3 spans 10 residues. In germline, CDR1 is SQVTM, CDR2 ANQGSEA. The germline V and J ends were trimmed by 4 bases and 6 bases, with 6 bases remaining between them. DNA for the CDR3: TGCAGCGTTGTGGGGAATGGCTACACCTTC. Protein sequence: CSVVGNGYTF.

The CDR3 DNA sequence: TGTGCCATCAGTGAGTCGATTGGCGGGTCCTACGAGCAGTACTTC. This encodes CAISESIGGSYEQYF. The chain combines TRBV10-3 with TRBJ2-7; D is possibly TRBD2 (5 bases). The CDR3 has 15 amino acids. V was clipped by 0 bases and J by 1 base, with 10 bases between them. Germline V lookup: CDR1 ENHRY, CDR2 SYGVKD.

The chain couples TRBV18 to TRBJ2-3, with 12 bases fitting TRBD2. There are 20 residues in the CDR3. The V and J ends lost 0 bases and 5 bases, in that order; junction bases with no gene match: 15. The germline V gene encodes CDR1 KGHSH and CDR2 LQKENI. CDR3 in amino acids: CASSPPVLLAGGKHGDTQYF. The CDR3 coding sequence is TGTGCCAGCTCACCACCTGTTCTTCTAGCGGGGGGGAAGCATGGAGATACGCAGTATTTT.

This rearrangement joins TRBV5-1 to TRBJ2-2; possibly TRBD2 for D (5 bases). Trimming left V 0 bases short and J 10 bases short, with 13 bases between. This CDR3 has 14 amino acids. Germline values: CDR1 SGHRS, CDR2 YFSETQ. The CDR3 spells CASSLGGPLEELFF. The CDR3 coding sequence is TGCGCCAGCAGCTTGGGAGGGCCCCTAGAGGAGCTGTTTTTT.

This chain uses TRBV9 with TRBJ1-1; D unclear. CDR1 and CDR2 (germline): SGDLS, YYNGEE. V shed 4 bases and J shed 5 bases, with 12 bases lying between them. The CDR3 consists of 13 residues. The CDR3 region has the DNA TGTGCCAGCAGCCGGACCCAAGGAACTGAAGCTTTCTTT. This translates into CASSRTQGTEAFF.

In its sample, this clone was seen once. The chain has TRBV4-2 and TRBJ2-3, with D possibly TRBD2 on 6 matching bases. Germline V lookup: CDR1 LGHNA, CDR2 YNFKEQ. The ends were cut back, 2 bases at V and 2 bases at J, with 17 bases in the middle. The CDR3 is made up of 17 amino acids. CDR3 sequence reads: CASSQLPGRGDTDTQYF. The CDR3 DNA is TGTGCCAGCAGCCAACTACCCGGGAGAGGAGACACAGATACGCAGTATTTT.

This CDR3 reads CASSLVLGTGELFF. CDR3 DNA: TGTGCCAGCAGCTTGGTTCTGGGCACCGGGGAGCTGTTTTTT. V usage is TRBV5-5 and J usage is TRBJ2-2; D remains ambiguous. V lost 0 bases and J lost 4, with 7 bases in between. From germline, CDR1 is SGHKS and CDR2 YYEKEE (reference sequence). The CDR3 runs 14 residues. Using reference TRBV5-5 and TRBJ2-2 for the parts outside the CDR3, the full variable domain is DAGVTQSPTHLIKTRGQQVTLRCSPISGHKSVSWYQQVLGQGPQFIFQYYEKEERGRGNFPDRFSARQFPNYSSELNVNALLLGDSALYLCASSLVLGTGELFFGEGSRLTVL.

This clone was detected a few times. V and J are TRBV7-9 and TRBJ2-7; 7 nucleotides agree with TRBD1. With V trimmed by 5 bases and J by 5 bases, 6 bases remained unmatched. The length of the CDR3 is 13 residues. The V gene's germline CDR1 is SEHNR and CDR2 FQNEAQ (reference sequence). CDR3 residues: CASSLQGDHEQYF. CDR3 nucleotide sequence: TGTGCCAGCAGCCTCCAGGGGGACCACGAGCAGTACTTC.

V and J are TRBV15 and TRBJ1-2, with 7 bases that match TRBD1. Trimming cost V 0 bases and J 4 bases; bases outside gene matches: 8. Germline V gene lookup returns CDR1 LNHNV and CDR2 YYDKDF (reference sequence). This CDR3 region has 16 residues. The CDR3 region has the DNA TGTGCCACCAGCAGAGATCTTAGGAAGGGGGCCTATGGCTACACCTTC. This codes for CATSRDLRKGAYGYTF.

With respect to this clone: Compared with germline, one end of the junction differs, possibly owing to a read error. Within the sample, other DNA sequences also encode this same CDR3. The chain links TRBV7-6 to TRBJ2-3; D gene unclear. Germline V gene data show CDR1 as SGHVS and CDR2 as FNYEAQ. This CDR3 spans 14 amino acids. The CDR3 sequence is CASSLGASTDTQYF. In DNA, the CDR3 is TGTGCCAGCAGCTTAGGGGCCAGCACAGATACACAGTATTTT.

This chain connects TRBV5-4 to TRBJ2-7; 9 nucleotides match TRBD1. CDR1 is SGHNT and CDR2 is YYREEE in the germline V gene (reference sequence). The CDR3 runs 13 residues. The V and J ends lost 5 bases and 6 bases, in that order; junction bases with no gene match: 6. The CDR3 DNA reads TGTGCCAGCAGACCCGGGACAGGGTTCGAGCAGTACTTC. Translated, it gives CASRPGTGFEQYF.

This clone was found once. The J gene is TRBJ1-5, the V gene TRBV5-6; TRBD1 might be the D (6 bases). V dropped 3 bases and J dropped 0 bases, with 10 bases sitting between them. The CDR3 is 15 residues long. Germline CDR1 reads SGHDT; CDR2 reads YYEEEE. CDR3 bases: TGTGCCAGCAGCTGGGGGCGGGGTAGCAATCAGCCCCAGCATTTT. Its translation: CASSWGRGSNQPQHF.

On this clone: Its ends do not fully match the called genes, so a read error is possible. The rearrangement joins TRBV7-9 to TRBJ1-1; D may be TRBD1 (6 bases). The CDR3 runs 14 residues. Germline V lookup: CDR1 SEHNR, CDR2 FQNEAQ (reference sequence). CDR3 sequence: CASSLESRGPEAFF. CDR3 in DNA: TGTGCCAGCAGCTTAGAATCCAGGGGCCCTGAGGCTTTCTTT.

The gene calls are TRBV5-1 and TRBJ1-2; D might be TRBD1 (6 bases). The CDR3 is 16 amino acids. Germline lookup yields CDR1 SGHRS and CDR2 YFSETQ. Trimming took 1 base from V and 6 from J, leaving 19 bases between them. The CDR3 DNA is TGCGCCAGCAGCTTGAAACAAGGGGGAGAGCGAGATGGCTACACCTTC. Protein product: CASSLKQGGERDGYTF.

In nucleotides, the CDR3 is TGTGCCAGCACCGACGAAAGTAGAATCCTCCACTTT. This encodes CASTDESRILHF. This chain joins TRBV7-2 and TRBJ1-6; D gene unclear. Germline-derived CDR1 and CDR2 are SGHTA and FQGNSA. The CDR3 runs 12 residues. V lost 7 bases and J lost 15, with 16 bases in between.

The table lists this clone with a few counts. This chain connects TRBV2 to TRBJ1-1, with TRBD1 as a possible D gene (5 bases). The V and J ends lost 6 bases and 4 bases respectively, with 12 bases between them. The CDR3 runs 13 residues. Germline CDR1 and CDR2: SNHLY and FYNNEI. The CDR3 DNA is TGTGCCAGCAGGGGGGAGGGCGGCACTGAAGCTTTCTTT. This gives the protein CASRGEGGTEAFF.

By frequency in the sample, this clone is large. The genes are TRBV11-2 and TRBJ1-6, with D possibly matching TRBD1 (6 bases). The CDR3 consists of 16 residues. CDR1 SGHAT and CDR2 FQNNGV come from the germline V gene. V gave up 5 bases and J gave up 3 bases, with 14 bases separating them. CDR3 loop: CASSVFPGHYNSPLHF. The CDR3 DNA sequence: TGTGCCAGCAGCGTTTTTCCGGGACACTATAATTCACCCCTCCACTTT. Together with reference TRBV11-2 and TRBJ1-6, the CDR3 gives the full variable domain: EAGVAQSPRYKIIEKRQSVAFWCNPISGHATLYWYQQILGQGPKLLIQFQNNGVVDDSQLPKDRFSAERLKGVDSTLKIQPAKLEDSAVYLCASSVFPGHYNSPLHFGNGTRLTVT.

This clone appeared a single time. The chain employs TRBV5-4 and TRBJ2-2; possibly TRBD1 or TRBD2 for D (5 bases each). The germline V gene encodes CDR1 SGHNT and CDR2 YYREEE (reference sequence). The CDR3 covers 14 residues. V shed 7 bases and J shed 0 bases, with 10 bases lying between them. CDR3 sequence reads: CASCVGANTGELFF. For the CDR3, the DNA is TGTGCCAGCTGCGTGGGGGCGAACACCGGGGAGCTGTTTTTT.

The chain combines TRBV16 with TRBJ2-1; 9 bases line up with TRBD2. Germline lookup yields CDR1 KGHSY and CDR2 FQNENV. The V segment lost 0 bases and the J segment 1 base; nucleotides outside the gene matches: 4. This CDR3 contains 17 residues. The DNA of the CDR3 is TGTGCCAGCAGCCAATCTTATAGCGGGGGATCCTACAATGAGCAGTTCTTC. This translates into CASSQSYSGGSYNEQFF.

This clone was detected a few times. This chain connects TRBV9 to TRBJ2-7, with D maybe TRBD1 (6 bases). V lost 3 bases and J 0 bases, leaving 7 bases between the germline ends. The CDR3 is made up of 13 amino acids. In germline, CDR1 is SGDLS, CDR2 YYNGEE. The CDR3 nucleotides read TGTGCCAGCAGCGAGGGGGACTCCTACGAGCAGTACTTC. Protein product: CASSEGDSYEQYF.

The DNA of the CDR3 is TGTGCCAGCAGCTCGAGGATTGTTGATCGATATGGCTACACCTTC. This sequence encodes CASSSRIVDRYGYTF. The chain is built from TRBV7-8 and TRBJ1-2; D is unresolved. The germline V gene has CDR1 SGHVS and CDR2 FQNEAQ. The V gene lost 4 bases and the J gene lost 5 bases, with 17 bases spanning the gap. The CDR3 loop spans 15 amino acids.

The J gene is TRBJ1-6, the V gene TRBV9; D gene unclear. The CDR3 covers 16 residues. V was pared by 1 base and J by 2 bases, with 10 bases between. The germline CDR1 and CDR2 sequences are SGDLS and YYNGEE. CDR3 nucleotide sequence: TGTGCCAGCAGCGTAAATGGTGGGGCCTATAATTCACCCCTCCACTTT. Translated, it gives CASSVNGGAYNSPLHF.

This chain connects TRBV28 to TRBJ1-5; the match to TRBD1 covers 7 bases. The CDR3 covers 13 residues. Germline V CDR1 and CDR2: MDHEN, SYDVKM. Germline trimming cut 6 bases from V and 9 bases from J; bases unmatched to any gene: 8. CDR3 nucleotide sequence: TGTGCCAGCAGCCCAGGGGGTTTCGGGCCCCAGCATTTT. This encodes CASSPGGFGPQHF.

The genes are TRBV10-2 and TRBJ1-2; tentatively, D is TRBD1 (5 bases). This CDR3 region has 15 residues. Germline V gene data show CDR1 as WSHSY and CDR2 as SAAADI. The V end lost 6 bases, the J end lost 6 bases, and 20 bases lay between the germline ends. The CDR3 sequence is CASRPPLTGENGYTF. CDR3 in DNA: TGCGCCAGCAGACCCCCCTTGACGGGGGAGAATGGCTACACCTTC.

The gene calls are TRBV15 and TRBJ2-5, with D possibly called TRBD1 or TRBD2 (5 bases each). The CDR3 consists of 15 residues. CDR1 and CDR2 (germline): LNHNV, YYDKDF (reference sequence). The V gene lost 0 bases and the J gene lost 2 bases, with 10 bases spanning the gap. CDR3 nucleotide sequence: TGTGCCACCAGCAGAGATGAGGGACCACAAGAGACCCAGTACTTC. Translated: CATSRDEGPQETQYF. The whole variable domain, remainder taken from reference TRBV15 and TRBJ2-5, is DAMVIQNPRYQVTQFGKPVTLSCSQTLNHNVMYWYQQKSSQAPKLLFHYYDKDFNNEADTPDNFQSRRPNTSFCFLDIRSPGLGDTAMYLCATSRDEGPQETQYFGPGTRLLVL.

The J gene is TRBJ2-7, the V gene TRBV7-7; 8 bases are a match to TRBD2. Germline-derived CDR1 and CDR2 are SSHAT and FNYEAQ (reference sequence). Trimming took 5 bases from V and 3 from J; bases not matched to a gene: 12. CDR3 size: 16 residues. In DNA form, the CDR3 reads TGTGCCAGCAGCCCGCGGGGGGTCCCCCTCTTCTACGAGCAGTACTTC. Protein: CASSPRGVPLFYEQYF. Variable domain in full (rest from reference TRBV7-7 and TRBJ2-7): GAGVSQSPRYKVTKRGQDVTLRCDPISSHATLYWYQQALGQGPEFLTYFNYEAQPDKSGLPSDRFSAERPEGSISTLTIQRTEQRDSAMYRCASSPRGVPLFYEQYFGPGTRLTVT.